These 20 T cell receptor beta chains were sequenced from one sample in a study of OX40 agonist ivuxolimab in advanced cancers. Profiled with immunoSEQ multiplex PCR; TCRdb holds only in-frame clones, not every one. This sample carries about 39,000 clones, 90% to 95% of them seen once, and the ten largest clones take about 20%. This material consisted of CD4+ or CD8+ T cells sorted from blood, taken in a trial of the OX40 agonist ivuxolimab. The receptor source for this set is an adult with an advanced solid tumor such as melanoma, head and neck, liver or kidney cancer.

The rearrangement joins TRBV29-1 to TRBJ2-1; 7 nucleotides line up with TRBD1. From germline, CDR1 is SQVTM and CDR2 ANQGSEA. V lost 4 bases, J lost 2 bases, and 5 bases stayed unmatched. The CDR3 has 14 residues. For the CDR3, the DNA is TGCAGCGTTGCCGGGCAGGGGGCCTACAATGAGCAGTTCTTC. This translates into CSVAGQGAYNEQFF.

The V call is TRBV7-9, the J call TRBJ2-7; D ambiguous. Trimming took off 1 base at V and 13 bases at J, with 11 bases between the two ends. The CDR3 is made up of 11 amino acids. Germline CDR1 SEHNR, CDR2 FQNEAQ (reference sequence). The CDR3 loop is CASSLGRATYF. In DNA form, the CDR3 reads TGTGCCAGCAGCTTAGGTCGGGCAACCTACTTC. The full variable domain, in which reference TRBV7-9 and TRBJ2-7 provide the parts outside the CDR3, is DTGVSQNPRHKITKRGQNVTFRCDPISEHNRLYWYRQTLGQGPEFLTYFQNEAQLEKSRLLSDRFSAERPKGSFSTLEIQRTEQGDSAMYLCASSLGRATYFGPGTRLTVT.

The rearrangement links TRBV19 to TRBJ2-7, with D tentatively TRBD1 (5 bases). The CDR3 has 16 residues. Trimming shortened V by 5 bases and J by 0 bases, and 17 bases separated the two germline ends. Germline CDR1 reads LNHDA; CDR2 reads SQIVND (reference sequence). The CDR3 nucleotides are TGTGCCAGTAGTCCCCCGAGAAGGGGCAGCTCCTACGAGCAGTACTTC. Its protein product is CASSPPRRGSSYEQYF.

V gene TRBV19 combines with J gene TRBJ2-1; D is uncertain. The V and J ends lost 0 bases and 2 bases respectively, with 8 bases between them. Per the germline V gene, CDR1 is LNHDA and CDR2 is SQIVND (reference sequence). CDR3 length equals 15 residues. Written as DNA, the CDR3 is TGTGCCAGTAGTATAGAATTAGCACCCTACAATGAGCAGTTCTTC. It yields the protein CASSIELAPYNEQFF.

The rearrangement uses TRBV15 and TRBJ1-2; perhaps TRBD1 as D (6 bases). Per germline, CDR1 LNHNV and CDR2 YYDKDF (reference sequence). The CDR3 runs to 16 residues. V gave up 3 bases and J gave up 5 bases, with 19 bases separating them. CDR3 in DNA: TGTGCCACCAGCAGTATTCGGACAGATACCTATTATGGCTACACCTTC. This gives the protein CATSSIRTDTYYGYTF.

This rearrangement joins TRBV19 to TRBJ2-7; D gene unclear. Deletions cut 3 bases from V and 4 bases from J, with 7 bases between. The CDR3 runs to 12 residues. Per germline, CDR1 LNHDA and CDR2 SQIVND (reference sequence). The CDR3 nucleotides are TGTGCCAGTAGTATGTGGGGATACGAGCAGTACTTC. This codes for CASSMWGYEQYF.

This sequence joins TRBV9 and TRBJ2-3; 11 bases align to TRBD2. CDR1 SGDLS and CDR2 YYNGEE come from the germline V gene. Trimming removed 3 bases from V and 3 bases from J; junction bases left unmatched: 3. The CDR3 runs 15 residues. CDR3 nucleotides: TGTGCCAGCAGCGGTGGGACTAGCGGAACAGATACGCAGTATTTT. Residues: CASSGGTSGTDTQYF.

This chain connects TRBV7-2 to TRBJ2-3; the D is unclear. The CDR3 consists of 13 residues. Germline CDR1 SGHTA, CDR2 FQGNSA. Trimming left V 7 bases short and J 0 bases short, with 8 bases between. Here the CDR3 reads CASNPPSTDTQYF. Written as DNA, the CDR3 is TGTGCCAGCAACCCCCCTAGCACAGATACGCAGTATTTT.

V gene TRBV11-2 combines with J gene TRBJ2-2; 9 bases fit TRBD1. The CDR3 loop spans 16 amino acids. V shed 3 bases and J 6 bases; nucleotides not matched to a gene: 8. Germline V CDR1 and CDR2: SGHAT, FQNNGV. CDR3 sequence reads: CASSFRTGEGSGELFF. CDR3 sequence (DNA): TGTGCCAGCAGCTTCCGGACAGGGGAAGGGTCCGGGGAGCTGTTTTTT.

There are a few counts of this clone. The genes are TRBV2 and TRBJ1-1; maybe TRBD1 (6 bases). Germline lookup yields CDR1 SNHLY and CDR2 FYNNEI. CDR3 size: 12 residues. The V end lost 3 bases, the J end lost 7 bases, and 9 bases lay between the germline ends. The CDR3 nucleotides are TGTGCCAGCAGTGAGACAGGTCGTGAAGCTTTCTTT. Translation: CASSETGREAFF.

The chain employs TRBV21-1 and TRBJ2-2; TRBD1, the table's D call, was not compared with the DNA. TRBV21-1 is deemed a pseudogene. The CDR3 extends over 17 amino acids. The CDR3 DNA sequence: TGTGCCAGCAGCAAACCCCATAGGACAGTTAACACCGGGGAGCTGTTTTTT. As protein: CASSKPHRTVNTGELFF.

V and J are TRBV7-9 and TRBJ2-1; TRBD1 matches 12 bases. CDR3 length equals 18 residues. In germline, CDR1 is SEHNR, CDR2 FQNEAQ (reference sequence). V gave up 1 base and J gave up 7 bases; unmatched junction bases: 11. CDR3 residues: CASSLVEVGTGGWNEQFF. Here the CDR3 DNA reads TGTGCCAGCAGCTTAGTCGAAGTCGGGACAGGGGGCTGGAATGAGCAGTTCTTC. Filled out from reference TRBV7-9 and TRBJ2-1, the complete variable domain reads DTGVSQNPRHKITKRGQNVTFRCDPISEHNRLYWYRQTLGQGPEFLTYFQNEAQLEKSRLLSDRFSAERPKGSFSTLEIQRTEQGDSAMYLCASSLVEVGTGGWNEQFFGPGTRLTVL.

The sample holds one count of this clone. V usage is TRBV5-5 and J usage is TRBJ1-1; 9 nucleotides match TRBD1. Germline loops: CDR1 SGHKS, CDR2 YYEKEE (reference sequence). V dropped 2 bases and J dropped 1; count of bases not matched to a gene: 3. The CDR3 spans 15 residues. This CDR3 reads CASSFLQGANTEAFF. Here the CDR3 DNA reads TGTGCCAGCAGCTTTTTACAGGGGGCGAACACTGAAGCTTTCTTT.

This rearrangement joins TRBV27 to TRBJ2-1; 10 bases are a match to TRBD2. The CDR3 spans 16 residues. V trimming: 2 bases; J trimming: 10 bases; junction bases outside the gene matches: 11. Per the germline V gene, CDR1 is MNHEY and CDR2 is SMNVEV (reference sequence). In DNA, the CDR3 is TGTGCCAGCAGTTTAATGGGAGCGGGAGGGCCGAGGGAGCAGTTCTTC. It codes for CASSLMGAGGPREQFF.

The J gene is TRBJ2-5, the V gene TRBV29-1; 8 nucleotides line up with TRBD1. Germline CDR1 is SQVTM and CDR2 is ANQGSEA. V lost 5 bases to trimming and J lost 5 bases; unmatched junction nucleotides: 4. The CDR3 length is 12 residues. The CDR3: CSVPTGDETQYF. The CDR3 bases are TGCAGCGTTCCGACAGGGGACGAGACCCAGTACTTC. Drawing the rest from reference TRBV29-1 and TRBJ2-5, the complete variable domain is SAVISQKPSRDICQRGTSLTIQCQVDSQVTMMFWYRQQPGQSLTLIATANQGSEATYESGFVIDKFPISRPNLTFSTLTVSNMSPEDSSIYLCSVPTGDETQYFGPGTRLLVL.

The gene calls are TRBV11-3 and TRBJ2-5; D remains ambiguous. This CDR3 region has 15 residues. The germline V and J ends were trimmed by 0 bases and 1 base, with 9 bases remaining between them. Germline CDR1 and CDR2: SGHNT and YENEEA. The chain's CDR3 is CASSLDLSFQETQYF. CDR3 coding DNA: TGTGCCAGCAGCTTAGATCTTAGTTTCCAAGAGACCCAGTACTTC. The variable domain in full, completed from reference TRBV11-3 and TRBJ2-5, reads EAGVVQSPRYKIIEKKQPVAFWCNPISGHNTLYWYLQNLGQGPELLIRYENEEAVDDSQLPKDRFSAERLKGVDSTLKIQPAELGDSAVYLCASSLDLSFQETQYFGPGTRLLVL.

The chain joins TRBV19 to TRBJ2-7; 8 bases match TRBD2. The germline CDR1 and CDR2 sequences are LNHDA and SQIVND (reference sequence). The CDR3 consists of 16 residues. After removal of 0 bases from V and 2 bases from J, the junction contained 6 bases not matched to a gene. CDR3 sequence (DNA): TGTGCCAGTAGTATAGAGTCTAGCGGGTCGGCCTACGAGCAGTACTTC. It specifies CASSIESSGSAYEQYF. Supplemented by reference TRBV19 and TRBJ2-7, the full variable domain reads DGGITQSPKYLFRKEGQNVTLSCEQNLNHDAMYWYRQDPGQGLRLIYYSQIVNDFQKGDIAEGYSVSREKKESFPLTVTSAQKNPTAFYLCASSIESSGSAYEQYFGPGTRLTVT.

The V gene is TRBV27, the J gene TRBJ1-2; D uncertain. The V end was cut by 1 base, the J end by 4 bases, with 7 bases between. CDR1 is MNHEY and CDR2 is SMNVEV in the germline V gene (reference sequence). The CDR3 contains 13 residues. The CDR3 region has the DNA TGTGCCAGCAGTTTATTGGGGTCCTATGGCTACACCTTC. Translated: CASSLLGSYGYTF.

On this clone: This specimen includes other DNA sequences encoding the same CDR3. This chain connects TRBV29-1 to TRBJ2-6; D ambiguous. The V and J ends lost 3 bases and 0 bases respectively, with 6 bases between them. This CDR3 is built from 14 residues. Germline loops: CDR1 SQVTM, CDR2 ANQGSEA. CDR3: CSVETHSGANVLTF. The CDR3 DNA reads TGCAGCGTTGAGACGCACTCTGGGGCCAACGTCCTGACTTTC.

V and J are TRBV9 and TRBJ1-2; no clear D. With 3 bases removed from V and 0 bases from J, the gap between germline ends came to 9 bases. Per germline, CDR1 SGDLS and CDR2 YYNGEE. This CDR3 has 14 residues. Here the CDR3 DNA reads TGTGCCAGCAGCGGTCGGTCGACTAACTATGGCTACACCTTC. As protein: CASSGRSTNYGYTF.